This record covers a single T cell receptor (beta chain). The sample comes from a study of blood T cells in healthy people across ages. With 5 bases clipped from V and 6 bases from J, the junction kept 12 bases outside the gene matches. The CDR3 runs to 17 residues. Germline assignment: CDR1 SGHTA and CDR2 FQGNSA. It was with a sample-barcoded 5' primer and a J-beta primer mix that a second PCR of about 7 to 12 cycles was run. TCRdb processed the 5' RACE reads anew with MiXCR; each CDR3 protein has one entry. The table lists under 800,000 distinct CDR3 sequences, around 46% of them singletons. The receptor was derived from a woman aged 55-70 years in good health. The rearrangement links TRBV7-2 to TRBJ2-7; 14 nucleotides match TRBD2. Specimen: blood. CDR3 protein: CASSPPGLAGGLFEQYF. The CDR3 nucleotides are TGTGCCAGCAGCCCTCCCGGACTAGCGGGAGGTCTGTTCGAGCAGTACTTC.